The sequence of this T cell receptor beta chain was determined in a study of OX40 agonist ivuxolimab in advanced cancers. This CDR3 is built from 16 residues. V lost 0 bases, J lost 3 bases, and 15 bases lay in between. CDR1 and CDR2 (germline): SGHRS, YFSETQ. With respect to this clone: The antigen is unknown.

Study-level points and caveats: CD8+ T cells (on average) carried more expanded clones than CD4+ T cells. What antigens the expanded peripheral T cells recognized was never established.

Some clones are missing from TCRdb's copy, which holds only in-frame ones; the method was immunoSEQ multiplex PCR. The sample lists 55,000 to 75,000 clones; around 80% were seen once. Sample: CD4+ or CD8+ T cells sorted from blood, taken in a trial of the OX40 agonist ivuxolimab. The V gene is TRBV5-1, the J gene TRBJ1-2, with unresolved D. The sequence was obtained from an adult with an advanced solid tumor such as melanoma, head and neck, liver or kidney cancer. The CDR3, as DNA: TGCGCCAGCAGCTTGGCTCTGAGCGGAATAGACTATGGCTACACCTTC. It encodes CASSLALSGIDYGYTF.